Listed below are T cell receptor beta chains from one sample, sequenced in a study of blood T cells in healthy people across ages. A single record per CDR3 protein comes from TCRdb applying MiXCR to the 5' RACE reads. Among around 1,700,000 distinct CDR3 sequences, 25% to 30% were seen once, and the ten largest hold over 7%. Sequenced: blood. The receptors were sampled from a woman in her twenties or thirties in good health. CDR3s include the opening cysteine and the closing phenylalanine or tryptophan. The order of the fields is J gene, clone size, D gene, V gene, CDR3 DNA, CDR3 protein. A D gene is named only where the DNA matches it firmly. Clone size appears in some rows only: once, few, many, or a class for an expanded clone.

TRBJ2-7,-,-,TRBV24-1,TGTGCCACCAGTGATTTCGGGCAGGGACTCTACGAGCAGTACTTC,CATSDFGQGLYEQYF
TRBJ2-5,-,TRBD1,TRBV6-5,TGTGCCAGCAGCCGGGACAGGGGGCATGGAGAGACCCAGTACTTC,CASSRDRGHGETQYF
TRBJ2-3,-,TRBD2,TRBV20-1,TGCAGTGCAAGGACTAGCGGACCCACAGATACGCAGTATTTT,CSARTSGPTDTQYF
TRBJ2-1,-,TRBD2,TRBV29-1,TGCAGCGTCGGCCGGGGACTAGCGGAGGGACAGTTCTTC,CSVGRGLAEGQFF
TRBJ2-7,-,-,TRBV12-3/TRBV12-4,TGTGCCAGCAGTTGGGGCTCGGCGAGCTCCTACGAGCAGTACTTC,CASSWGSASSYEQYF
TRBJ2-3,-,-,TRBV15,TGTGCCACCAGCAGAGCGGGGTCCGATGGGGATACGCGGTATTTT,CATSRAGSDGDTRYF
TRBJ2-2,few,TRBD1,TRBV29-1,TGCAGCGTCATTTTACACGGGACAGGGGTTGACGGGGAGCTGTTTTTT,CSVILHGTGVDGELFF
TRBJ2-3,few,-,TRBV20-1,TGCAGTGCTAGGCTAGAGGGAGCAGATACGCAGTATTTT,CSARLEGADTQYF
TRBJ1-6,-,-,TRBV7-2,TGTGCCAGCAGGCGCCCGGTGCGGAATTCACCCCTCCACTTT,CASRRPVRNSPLHF
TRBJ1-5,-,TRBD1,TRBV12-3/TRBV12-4,TGTGCCAGCAGCAAACAGGGGGCTAGTCAGCCCCAGCATTTT,CASSKQGASQPQHF
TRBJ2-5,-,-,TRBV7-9,TGTGCCAGCAGCTTAGACAGGGCGGGAGCAGAGACCCTGTACTTC,CASSLDRAGAETLYF
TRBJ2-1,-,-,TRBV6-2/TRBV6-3,TGTGCCAGCAGTTACTCGTCATGGGATGAGCAGTTCTTC,CASSYSSWDEQFF
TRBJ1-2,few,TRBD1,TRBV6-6,TGTGCCAGCAGGGGACAGATTAACTATGGCTACACCTTC,CASRGQINYGYTF
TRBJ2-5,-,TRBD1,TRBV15,TGTGCCACCAGCAGGGACAGGACTCAAGAGACCCAGTACTTC,CATSRDRTQETQYF
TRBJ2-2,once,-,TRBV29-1,TGCAGCGTGGGAGCCCCAGACACCGGGGAGCTGTTTTTT,CSVGAPDTGELFF
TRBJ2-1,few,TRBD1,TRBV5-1,TGCGCCAGCAGCTTGATTTCGGACAGGGGGCGCGAAAATGAGCAGTTCTTC,CASSLISDRGRENEQFF
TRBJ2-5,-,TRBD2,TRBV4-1,TGCGCCAGCGGCCGAGAGGGGGGACTAGCGGGACAAGAGACCCAGTACTTC,CASGREGGLAGQETQYF
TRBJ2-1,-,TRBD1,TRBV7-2,TGTGCCAGCAGCTCCCGACAGGGGGCAGGGTACAATGAGCAGTTCTTC,CASSSRQGAGYNEQFF
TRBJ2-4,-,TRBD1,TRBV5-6,TGTGCCAGCAGCCTCAGCCCGGGACAGGTCACCAAAAACATTCAGTACTTC,CASSLSPGQVTKNIQYF
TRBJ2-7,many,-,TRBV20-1,TGCAGTGCTAAGAGTACCCCCTACGAGCAGTACTTC,CSAKSTPYEQYF
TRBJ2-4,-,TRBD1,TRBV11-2,TGTACCAGCAGCGTACAGGGGGTCGGAGTCCCCAAAAACATTCAGTACTTC,CTSSVQGVGVPKNIQYF
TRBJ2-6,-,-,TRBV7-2,TGTGCCAGCAGCTTTGGACCCTCTGGGGCCAACGTCCTGACTTTC,CASSFGPSGANVLTF
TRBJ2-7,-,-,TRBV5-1,TGCGCCAGCAGCTTGGAAGGCAGGGTGTCTTACGAGCAGTACTTC,CASSLEGRVSYEQYF
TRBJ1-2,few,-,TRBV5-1,TGCGCCAGCGGGATGGAGGGGTACTATGGCTACACCTTC,CASGMEGYYGYTF
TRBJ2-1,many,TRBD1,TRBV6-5,TGTGCCAGCAGTTACTCAAGGGACAGCCCCTACAATGAGCAGTTCTTC,CASSYSRDSPYNEQFF
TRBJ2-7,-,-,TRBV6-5,TGTGCCAGCAACCCGGGGGGCCGGGCCTACGAGCAGTACTTC,CASNPGGRAYEQYF
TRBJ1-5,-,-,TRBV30,TGTGCCTGGAGTGTAAAGGGTTTTCAGCCCCAGCATTTT,CAWSVKGFQPQHF
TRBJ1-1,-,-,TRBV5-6,TGTGCCAGCAGCCCCGACCCAGTCAGGAACACTGAAGCTTTCTTT,CASSPDPVRNTEAFF
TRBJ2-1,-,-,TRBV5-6,TGTGCCAGCAACCGCCCCGGGACTGGCCACAATGAGCAGTTCTTC,CASNRPGTGHNEQFF
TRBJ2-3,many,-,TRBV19,TGTGCCAGTAGAGGGGAGTACACAGATACGCAGTATTTT,CASRGEYTDTQYF
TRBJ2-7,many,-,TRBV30,TGTGCCTGGAGTCGCCGGAACTACGAGCAGTACTTC,CAWSRRNYEQYF
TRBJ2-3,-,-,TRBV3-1,TGTGCCAGCAGGGCTGTGGGGGGGCCGGATACGCAGTATTTT,CASRAVGGPDTQYF
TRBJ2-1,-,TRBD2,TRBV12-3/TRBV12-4,TGTGCCAGCAGTCAACAGACTAGCGGGGGCCGATACTCCTACAATGAGCAGTTCTTC,CASSQQTSGGRYSYNEQFF
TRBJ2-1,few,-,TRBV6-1,TGTGCCAGCAGCGCACTAAGCGGACCCTACAATGAGCAGTTCTTC,CASSALSGPYNEQFF
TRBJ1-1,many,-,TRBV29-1,TGCAGCGTTGAAAGTTTCGGAGGAGGGACTGAAGCTTTCTTT,CSVESFGGGTEAFF
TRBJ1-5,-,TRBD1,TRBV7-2,TGTGCCAGCAGCGTGGGACAGCATCAGCCCCAGCATTTT,CASSVGQHQPQHF
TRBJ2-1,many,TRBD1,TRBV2,TGTGCCAGCAACAGGGGGCACGATGAGCAGTTCTTC,CASNRGHDEQFF